This is a list of T cell receptor beta chains from one sample in a study of T cell responses to AZD1222 COVID-19 vaccine. The table came from immunoSEQ multiplex PCR; TCRdb's copy has only in-frame clones and leaves some out. The table records 200,000 to 250,000 clones, 90% to 95% of them present only once. This specimen consisted of peripheral blood, obtained 28 days after the second dose of the MenACWY control vaccine. The source is an adult who received the MenACWY meningococcal vaccine as a control. Both conserved end residues are part of each CDR3. D genes are given only for firm matches. Some rows have no size entry. The others give once, few or many, or a class for an expanded clone.

TRBV9,TRBD1,-,TRBJ1-4,CASSPPGQADEKLFF,TGTGCCAGCAGCCCTCCGGGACAGGCGGATGAAAAACTGTTTTTT
TRBV28,-,-,TRBJ2-1,CASSLTPPSEQFF,TGTGCCAGCAGTTTGACTCCTCCGAGTGAGCAGTTCTTC
TRBV2,TRBD2,-,TRBJ2-1,CASSPIAGVHYNEQFF,TGTGCCAGCAGCCCGATAGCGGGAGTTCACTACAATGAGCAGTTCTTC
TRBV11-2,-,-,TRBJ1-1,CASSLGSPLNTEAFF,TGTGCCAGCAGCTTGGGTAGCCCGCTGAACACTGAAGCTTTCTTT
TRBV6-6,TRBD1,once,TRBJ2-7,CASSNTGTGSYEQYF,TGTGCCAGCAGTAACACCGGGACAGGGTCATACGAGCAGTACTTC
TRBV19,-,few,TRBJ1-2,CASTSWESRDNYGYTF,TGTGCCAGTACGTCTTGGGAATCCCGGGATAACTATGGCTACACCTTC
TRBV5-6,-,-,TRBJ1-5,CASSLANWQENQPQHF,TGTGCCAGCAGCTTGGCCAACTGGCAGGAAAATCAGCCCCAGCATTTT
TRBV24-1,TRBD1,-,TRBJ1-2,CATSDHTSGTDLDYGYTF,TGTGCCACCAGTGATCACACCTCCGGGACAGATTTGGACTATGGCTACACCTTC
TRBV30,-,-,TRBJ1-2,CAWSVATSGYGYTF,TGTGCCTGGAGTGTCGCCACTTCGGGCTATGGCTACACCTTC
TRBV7-9,-,-,TRBJ1-2,CAAPQGIDGYTF,TGTGCAGCCCCACAGGGTATAGATGGCTACACCTTC
TRBV28,TRBD1,-,TRBJ1-4,CASSAPGTGDEKLFF,TGTGCCAGCAGTGCCCCCGGGACAGGGGATGAAAAACTGTTTTTT
TRBV30,-,-,TRBJ2-1,CAWSVSLSYNEQFF,TGTGCCTGGAGTGTCTCACTTTCCTACAATGAGCAGTTCTTC
TRBV10-3,-,once,TRBJ2-1,CAIAGGSYNEQFF,TGTGCCATCGCCGGGGGCTCCTACAATGAGCAGTTCTTC
TRBV28,-,-,TRBJ2-3,CASSLWGDRTTDTQYF,TGTGCCAGCAGTTTATGGGGGGATCGAACCACAGATACGCAGTATTTT
TRBV15,-,-,TRBJ1-6,CATSRGRGTYNSPLHF,TGTGCCACCAGCAGAGGAAGGGGAACCTATAATTCACCCCTCCACTTT
TRBV7-6,-,once,TRBJ1-4,CASSLGVVAGEGSTNEKLFF,TGTGCCAGCAGCTTAGGAGTCGTGGCAGGGGAAGGGTCAACTAATGAAAAACTGTTTTTT
TRBV2,TRBD1,-,TRBJ2-3,CASRSGQGADTQYF,TGTGCCAGCAGGTCCGGACAGGGGGCAGATACGCAGTATTTT
TRBV28,-,-,TRBJ1-5,CASRMQGGGNQPQHF,TGTGCCAGCAGAATGCAGGGAGGCGGCAATCAGCCCCAGCATTTT
TRBV27,-,-,TRBJ2-7,CASSTRGREQYF,TGTGCCAGCAGTACCAGGGGTAGAGAGCAGTACTTC
TRBV18,-,once,TRBJ2-7,CASSPPGLSNTYEQYF,TGTGCCAGCTCACCACCGGGCCTAAGTAATACCTACGAGCAGTACTTC
TRBV6-5,-,once,TRBJ1-1,CASSSAGSLTEAFF,TGTGCCAGCAGTTCTGCAGGGTCGCTCACTGAAGCTTTCTTT
TRBV6-5,-,once,TRBJ2-5,CASSLWAPVETQYF,TGTGCCAGCAGTCTTTGGGCGCCGGTGGAGACCCAGTACTTC
TRBV30,-,-,TRBJ2-3,CAWSLGGSTDTQYF,TGTGCCTGGAGCCTCGGGGGTAGCACAGATACGCAGTATTTT
TRBV18,-,-,TRBJ2-2,CASSAGATGELFF,TGTGCCAGCTCAGCAGGGGCCACCGGGGAGCTGTTTTTT
TRBV10-3,-,-,TRBJ2-7,CAISNPGVAFNYEQYF,TGTGCCATCAGTAACCCAGGGGTGGCCTTCAACTACGAGCAGTACTTC
TRBV7-6,TRBD1,-,TRBJ1-1,CASSLPGQGGNTEAFF,TGTGCCAGCAGCTTACCGGGACAGGGGGGAAACACTGAAGCTTTCTTT
TRBV6-4,TRBD2,once,TRBJ2-3,CASSASTSGGADTQYF,TGTGCCAGCAGTGCCTCGACTAGCGGGGGGGCAGATACGCAGTATTTT
TRBV7-2,-,-,TRBJ2-2,CASSSQGRELFF,TGTGCCAGCAGCTCTCAGGGTAGGGAGCTGTTTTTT
TRBV5-1,-,-,TRBJ2-3,CASSFTPGGTDTQYF,TGCGCCAGCAGCTTTACCCCCGGGGGCACAGATACGCAGTATTTT
TRBV5-1,TRBD1,-,TRBJ2-2,CASSLTGETGELFF,TGCGCCAGCAGCTTGACAGGGGAGACCGGGGAGCTGTTTTTT
TRBV28,TRBD1,-,TRBJ1-2,CASTAQGDGYTF,TGTGCCAGCACCGCACAGGGGGATGGCTACACCTTC
TRBV5-6,-,-,TRBJ1-4,CASRYYGSSQGDEKLFF,TGTGCCAGCAGATACTACGGGAGTTCACAAGGGGATGAAAAACTGTTTTTT
TRBV19,-,-,TRBJ2-3,CASSESPDTQYF,TGTGCCAGTAGCGAAAGCCCAGATACGCAGTATTTT
TRBV3-1/TRBV3-2,TRBD1,-,TRBJ1-2,CASSQEDRDHGYTF,TGTGCCAGCAGCCAAGAAGACAGGGACCATGGCTACACCTTC
TRBV7-9,-,-,TRBJ2-3,CASSSSGSTDTQYF,TGTGCCAGCAGCTCGAGCGGGAGCACAGATACGCAGTATTTT
TRBV21-1,-,-,TRBJ2-1,CASSTPRGRGRRQFF,TGTGCCAGCAGCACCCCCAGGGGCCGGGGCAGGAGGCAGTTCTTC